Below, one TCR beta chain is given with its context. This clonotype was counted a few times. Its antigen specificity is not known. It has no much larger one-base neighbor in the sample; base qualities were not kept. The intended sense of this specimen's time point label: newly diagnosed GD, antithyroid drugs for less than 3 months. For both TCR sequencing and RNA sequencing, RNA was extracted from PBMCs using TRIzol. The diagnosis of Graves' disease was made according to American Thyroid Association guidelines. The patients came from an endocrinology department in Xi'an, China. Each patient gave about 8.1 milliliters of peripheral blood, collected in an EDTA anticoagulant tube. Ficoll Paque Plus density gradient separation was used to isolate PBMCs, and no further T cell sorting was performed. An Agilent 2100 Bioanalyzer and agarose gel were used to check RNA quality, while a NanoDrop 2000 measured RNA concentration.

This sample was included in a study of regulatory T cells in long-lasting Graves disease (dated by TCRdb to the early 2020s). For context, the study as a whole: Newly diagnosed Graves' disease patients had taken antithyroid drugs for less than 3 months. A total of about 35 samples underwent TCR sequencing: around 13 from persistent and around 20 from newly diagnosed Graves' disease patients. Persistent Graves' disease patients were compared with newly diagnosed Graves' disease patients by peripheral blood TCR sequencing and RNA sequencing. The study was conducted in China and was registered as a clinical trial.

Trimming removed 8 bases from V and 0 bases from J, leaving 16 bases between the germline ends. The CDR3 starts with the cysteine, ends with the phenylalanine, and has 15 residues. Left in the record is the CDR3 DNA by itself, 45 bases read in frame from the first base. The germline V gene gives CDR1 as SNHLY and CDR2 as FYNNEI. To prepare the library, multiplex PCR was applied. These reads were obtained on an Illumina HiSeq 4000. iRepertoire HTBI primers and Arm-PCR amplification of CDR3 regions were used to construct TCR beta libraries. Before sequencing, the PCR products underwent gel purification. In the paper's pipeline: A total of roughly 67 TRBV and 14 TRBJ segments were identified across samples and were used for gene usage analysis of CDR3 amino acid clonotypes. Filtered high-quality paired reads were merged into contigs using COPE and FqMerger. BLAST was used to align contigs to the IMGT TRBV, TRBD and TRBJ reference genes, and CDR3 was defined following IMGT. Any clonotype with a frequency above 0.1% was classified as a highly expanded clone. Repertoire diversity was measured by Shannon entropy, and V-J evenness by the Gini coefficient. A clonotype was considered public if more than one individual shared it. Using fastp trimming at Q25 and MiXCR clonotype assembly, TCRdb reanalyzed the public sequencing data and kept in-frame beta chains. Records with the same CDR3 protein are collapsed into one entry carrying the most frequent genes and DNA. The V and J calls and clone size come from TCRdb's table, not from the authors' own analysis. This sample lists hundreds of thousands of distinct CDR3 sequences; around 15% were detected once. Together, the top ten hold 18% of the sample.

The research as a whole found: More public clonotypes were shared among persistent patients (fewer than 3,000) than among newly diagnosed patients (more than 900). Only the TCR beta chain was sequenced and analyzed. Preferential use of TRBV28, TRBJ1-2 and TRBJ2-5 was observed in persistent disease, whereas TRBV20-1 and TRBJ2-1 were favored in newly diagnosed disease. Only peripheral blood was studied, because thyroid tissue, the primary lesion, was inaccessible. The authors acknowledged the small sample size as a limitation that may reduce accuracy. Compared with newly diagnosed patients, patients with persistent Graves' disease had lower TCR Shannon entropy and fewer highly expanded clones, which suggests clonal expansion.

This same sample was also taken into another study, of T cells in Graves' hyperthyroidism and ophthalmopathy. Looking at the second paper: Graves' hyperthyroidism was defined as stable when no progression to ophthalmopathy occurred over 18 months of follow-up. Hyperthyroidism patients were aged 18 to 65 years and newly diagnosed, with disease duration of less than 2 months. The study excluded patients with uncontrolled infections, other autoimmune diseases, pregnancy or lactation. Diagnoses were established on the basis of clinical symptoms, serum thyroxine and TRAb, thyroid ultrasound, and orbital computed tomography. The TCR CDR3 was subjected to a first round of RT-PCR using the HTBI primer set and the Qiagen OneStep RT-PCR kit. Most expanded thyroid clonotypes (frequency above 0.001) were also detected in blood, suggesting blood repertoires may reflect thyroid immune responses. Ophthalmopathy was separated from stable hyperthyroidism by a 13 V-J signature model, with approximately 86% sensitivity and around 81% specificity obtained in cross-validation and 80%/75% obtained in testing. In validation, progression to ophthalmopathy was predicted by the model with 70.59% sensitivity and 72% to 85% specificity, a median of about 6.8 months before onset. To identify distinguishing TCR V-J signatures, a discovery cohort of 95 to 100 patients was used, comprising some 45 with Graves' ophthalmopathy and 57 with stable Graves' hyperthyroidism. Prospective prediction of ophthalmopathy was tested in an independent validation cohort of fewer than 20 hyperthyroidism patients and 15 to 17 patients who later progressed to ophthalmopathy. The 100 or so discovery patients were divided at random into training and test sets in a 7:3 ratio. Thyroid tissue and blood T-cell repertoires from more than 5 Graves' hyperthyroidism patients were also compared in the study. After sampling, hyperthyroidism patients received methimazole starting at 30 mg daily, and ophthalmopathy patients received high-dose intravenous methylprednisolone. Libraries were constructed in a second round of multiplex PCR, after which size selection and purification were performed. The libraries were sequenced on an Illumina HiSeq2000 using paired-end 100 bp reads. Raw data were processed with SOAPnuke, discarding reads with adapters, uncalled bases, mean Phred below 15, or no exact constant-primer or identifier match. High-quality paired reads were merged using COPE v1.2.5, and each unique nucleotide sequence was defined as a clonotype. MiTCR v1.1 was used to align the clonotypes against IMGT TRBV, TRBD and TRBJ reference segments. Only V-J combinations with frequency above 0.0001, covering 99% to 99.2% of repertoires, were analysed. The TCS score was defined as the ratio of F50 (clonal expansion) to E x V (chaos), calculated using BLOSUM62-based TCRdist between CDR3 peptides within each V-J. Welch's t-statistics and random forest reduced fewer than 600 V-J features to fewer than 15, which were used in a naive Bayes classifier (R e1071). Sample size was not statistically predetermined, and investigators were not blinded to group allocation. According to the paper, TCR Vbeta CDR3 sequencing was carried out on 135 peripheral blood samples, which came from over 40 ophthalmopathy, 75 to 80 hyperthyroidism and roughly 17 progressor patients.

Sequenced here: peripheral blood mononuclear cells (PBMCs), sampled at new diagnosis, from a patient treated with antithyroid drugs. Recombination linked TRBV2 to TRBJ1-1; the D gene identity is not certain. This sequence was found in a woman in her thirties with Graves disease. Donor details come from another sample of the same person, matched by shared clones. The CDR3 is CASSEEGTLNTEAFF. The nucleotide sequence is TGTGCCAGCTCCGAAGAGGGCACCTTGAACACTGAAGCTTTCTTT.